This T cell receptor beta chain was obtained from a study of blood T cell repertoires in COVID-19. In the study overall: Material from acute and convalescent COVID-19 was sourced from the United States, Italy and Spain.

This CDR3 region has 18 residues. Germline CDR1 SGHDT, CDR2 YYEEEE. J lost 5 bases, V lost 0 bases, and 12 bases had no gene match. Per the original data handling: Scientists estimated how many nucleated cells there were by amplifying reference gene primers. The table came from immunoSEQ multiplex PCR; TCRdb's copy has only in-frame clones and leaves some out. Clonal size and the V and J genes are those of that table, whereas D and trimming came from the DNA. Among 100,000 or so clones, 80% to 95% were seen once, and the ten largest hold nearly 6.5%. This clonotype originated in a woman in her sixties or seventies with active COVID-19. Sequencing used peripheral blood. V usage is TRBV5-6 and J usage is TRBJ2-3; 10 nucleotides line up with TRBD2. The CDR3 protein is CASSLGGDLAGVRDTQYF. The CDR3 bases are TGTGCCAGCAGCTTGGGAGGGGATCTAGCGGGGGTGAGAGATACGCAGTATTTT.